Listed below are T cell receptor beta chains from one sample, sequenced in a study of identical twins. One entry per CDR3 protein, called by TCRdb with MiXCR from the 5' RACE reads. The sample carries about 890,000 distinct CDR3 sequences, over 9% recorded once. These data were also reused for a study on yellow fever vaccine responses in identical twins.

Material: PBMCs. These receptors originate from a woman in her late teens or twenties in good health. Each CDR3 is given with its conserved first and last residue. A D gene is named only where the DNA matches it firmly. A clone size is listed for some rows: how often the clone was seen (once, few, many), or a class if it is expanded.

j_call: TRBJ2-2; v_call: TRBV19; d_call: TRBD2; clone_size: .; cdr3_nt: TGTGCCAGTAGTACCGGGACTAAAGTTGGGACCGGGGAGCTGTTTTTT; cdr3_aa: CASSTGTKVGTGELFF
j_call: TRBJ1-4; v_call: TRBV12-3/TRBV12-4; d_call: .; clone_size: many; cdr3_nt: TGTGCCAGCAGACGGGGTAATGAAAAACTGTTTTTT; cdr3_aa: CASRRGNEKLFF
j_call: TRBJ2-3; v_call: TRBV12-3/TRBV12-4; d_call: TRBD2; clone_size: few; cdr3_nt: TGTGCCAGCAGTTTCGGGATAGCGGGAGACGATACTAGCACAGATACGCAGTATTTT; cdr3_aa: CASSFGIAGDDTSTDTQYF
j_call: TRBJ2-3; v_call: TRBV28; d_call: TRBD2; clone_size: .; cdr3_nt: TGTGCCAGCAGTTTCGGGACTAGCGGGAGGGCCACAGATACGCAGTATTTT; cdr3_aa: CASSFGTSGRATDTQYF
j_call: TRBJ2-5; v_call: TRBV29-1; d_call: TRBD2; clone_size: few; cdr3_nt: TGCAGCGTTGTTCGCGGGAGACAAGAGACCCAGTACTTC; cdr3_aa: CSVVRGRQETQYF
j_call: TRBJ2-2; v_call: TRBV6-2/TRBV6-3; d_call: .; clone_size: .; cdr3_nt: TGTGCCAGCAGTTACTCGGGCAGGGCCTCCGGGGAGCTGTTTTTT; cdr3_aa: CASSYSGRASGELFF
j_call: TRBJ2-5; v_call: TRBV12-3/TRBV12-4; d_call: .; clone_size: .; cdr3_nt: TGTGCCAGCAGTTTAGAGGGCGGGGCCGTCTGGGAGACCCAGTACTTC; cdr3_aa: CASSLEGGAVWETQYF
j_call: TRBJ2-5; v_call: TRBV28; d_call: .; clone_size: .; cdr3_nt: TGTGCCAGCAGTTTGTGGGGACTCAAGAAACAAGAGACCCAGTACTTC; cdr3_aa: CASSLWGLKKQETQYF
j_call: TRBJ1-3; v_call: TRBV7-8; d_call: .; clone_size: many; cdr3_nt: TGTGCCAGCAGCTTAGGGACAGCCTCTGGAAACACCATATATTTT; cdr3_aa: CASSLGTASGNTIYF
j_call: TRBJ2-7; v_call: TRBV10-3; d_call: TRBD2; clone_size: .; cdr3_nt: TGTGCGGGCGGGAGCTCCTACGAGCAGTACTTC; cdr3_aa: CAGGSSYEQYF
j_call: TRBJ1-1; v_call: TRBV19; d_call: .; clone_size: .; cdr3_nt: TGTGCCGCAAGACAGGACGTGAACACTGAAGCTTTCTTT; cdr3_aa: CAARQDVNTEAFF
j_call: TRBJ2-4; v_call: TRBV28; d_call: .; clone_size: few; cdr3_nt: TGTGCCAGCAGTTCGGTCGGGACAAACCTTTACTTC; cdr3_aa: CASSSVGTNLYF
j_call: TRBJ2-2; v_call: TRBV5-1; d_call: TRBD1; clone_size: many; cdr3_nt: TGCGCCAGCAGCTCACGGACAGGGAACACCGGGGAGCTGTTTTTT; cdr3_aa: CASSSRTGNTGELFF
j_call: TRBJ2-3; v_call: TRBV20-1; d_call: .; clone_size: few; cdr3_nt: TGCAGTGCTAGAGTGGAAGGGGGGGCAGATACGCAGTATTTT; cdr3_aa: CSARVEGGADTQYF
j_call: TRBJ2-7; v_call: TRBV6-1; d_call: TRBD1; clone_size: .; cdr3_nt: TGTGCCAGCAGTGAAATTCAGGGGGCATCGTACGAGCAGTACTTC; cdr3_aa: CASSEIQGASYEQYF
j_call: TRBJ2-5; v_call: TRBV11-1; d_call: TRBD1; clone_size: few; cdr3_nt: TGTGCCAGCAGCCACTCCAGGGGGCGCGGGGAGACCCAGTACTTC; cdr3_aa: CASSHSRGRGETQYF
j_call: TRBJ1-4; v_call: TRBV25-1; d_call: TRBD1; clone_size: many; cdr3_nt: TGTGCCAGCAGTGAAGAGTTCAGGACAGGGGCAACTAATGAAAAACTGTTTTTT; cdr3_aa: CASSEEFRTGATNEKLFF
j_call: TRBJ2-5; v_call: TRBV15; d_call: .; clone_size: .; cdr3_nt: TGTGCCACCAGCAGAGATCGGAGAGGGGGCCAGTACTTC; cdr3_aa: CATSRDRRGGQYF
j_call: TRBJ2-1; v_call: TRBV20-1; d_call: TRBD2; clone_size: few; cdr3_nt: TGCAGTGCTAGAGATTGGACTAGCGGGAACGGGGACAATGAGCAGTTCTTC; cdr3_aa: CSARDWTSGNGDNEQFF
j_call: TRBJ1-1; v_call: TRBV20-1; d_call: .; clone_size: few; cdr3_nt: TGCAGTGCTAGAGGCACCAGGGGTGGTGGCAAAGCTTTCTTT; cdr3_aa: CSARGTRGGGKAFF
j_call: TRBJ1-1; v_call: TRBV3-1; d_call: .; clone_size: few; cdr3_nt: TGTGCCAGCAGCCAATCTTTCCCCCCCGGGGAGGAAGCTTTCTTT; cdr3_aa: CASSQSFPPGEEAFF
j_call: TRBJ1-2; v_call: TRBV15; d_call: .; clone_size: few; cdr3_nt: TGTGCCACCAGCAGAACCCAGGTTAACTATGGCTACACCTTC; cdr3_aa: CATSRTQVNYGYTF
j_call: TRBJ2-5; v_call: TRBV10-3; d_call: TRBD1; clone_size: .; cdr3_nt: TGTGCCATTTCAGGGGGCGCCCGGGAGACCCAGTACTTC; cdr3_aa: CAISGGARETQYF
j_call: TRBJ2-1; v_call: TRBV12-3/TRBV12-4; d_call: TRBD1; clone_size: many; cdr3_nt: TGTGCCAGCAGTCTCCGGGACAGGGGCTACAATGAGCAGTTCTTC; cdr3_aa: CASSLRDRGYNEQFF
j_call: TRBJ2-2; v_call: TRBV7-8; d_call: TRBD1; clone_size: few; cdr3_nt: TGTGCCAGCAGCCCCCGACAGGGGGTCGGCACCGGGGAGCTGTTTTTT; cdr3_aa: CASSPRQGVGTGELFF
j_call: TRBJ2-7; v_call: TRBV6-1; d_call: .; clone_size: many; cdr3_nt: TGTGCCAGCAGTGAAGGGGGTTCCTACGAGCAGTACTTC; cdr3_aa: CASSEGGSYEQYF
j_call: TRBJ2-1; v_call: TRBV15; d_call: .; clone_size: few; cdr3_nt: TGTGCCACCAGCAGAGACCAAGCGGGCTCCCACAATGAGCAGTTCTTC; cdr3_aa: CATSRDQAGSHNEQFF
j_call: TRBJ2-1; v_call: TRBV4-1; d_call: TRBD1; clone_size: .; cdr3_nt: TGCGCCAGCAGCCAAGCGACAGGGTTACAGTTCTTC; cdr3_aa: CASSQATGLQFF
j_call: TRBJ2-5; v_call: TRBV20-1; d_call: .; clone_size: .; cdr3_nt: TGCAGTGCTGGGGGTCGGGGACAAGAGACCCAGTACTTC; cdr3_aa: CSAGGRGQETQYF
j_call: TRBJ1-2; v_call: TRBV20-1; d_call: TRBD1; clone_size: many; cdr3_nt: TGCAGCCCCTCCGGGACAGGGGGCATTTATGGCTACACCTTC; cdr3_aa: CSPSGTGGIYGYTF
j_call: TRBJ1-6; v_call: TRBV6-1; d_call: TRBD1; clone_size: .; cdr3_nt: TGTGCCAGCAGCGTATCGGGACAGCTAACCAATTCACCCCTCCACTTT; cdr3_aa: CASSVSGQLTNSPLHF
j_call: TRBJ1-1; v_call: TRBV4-1; d_call: .; clone_size: many; cdr3_nt: TGCGCCAGCAGCCTTAACCCGACAGAGAAGAACACTGAAGCTTTCTTT; cdr3_aa: CASSLNPTEKNTEAFF
j_call: TRBJ2-5; v_call: TRBV28; d_call: TRBD2; clone_size: .; cdr3_nt: TGTGCCAGCGTGGAGCGGGGGGGCCCGACCGAGACCCAGTACTTC; cdr3_aa: CASVERGGPTETQYF
j_call: TRBJ2-7; v_call: TRBV29-1; d_call: .; clone_size: many; cdr3_nt: TGCAGCGTTGAATTTGACGGAGACGAGCAGTACTTC; cdr3_aa: CSVEFDGDEQYF
j_call: TRBJ2-1; v_call: TRBV15; d_call: .; clone_size: .; cdr3_nt: TGTGCCACCAGCAGAGATATCTGGGGGGCGCGATCTGGGGGCAATGAGCAGTTCTTC; cdr3_aa: CATSRDIWGARSGGNEQFF
j_call: TRBJ2-2; v_call: TRBV6-1; d_call: .; clone_size: many; cdr3_nt: TGTGCCAGCAGCTGGGCCTTCACCGGGGAGCTGTTTTTT; cdr3_aa: CASSWAFTGELFF
j_call: TRBJ2-3; v_call: TRBV6-5; d_call: .; clone_size: few; cdr3_nt: TGTGCCAGCAGTTACTCGAAGCCAGGCCATAGCACAGATACGCAGTATTTT; cdr3_aa: CASSYSKPGHSTDTQYF
j_call: TRBJ1-2; v_call: TRBV28; d_call: .; clone_size: .; cdr3_nt: TGTGCCAGCAGTTTATTGGGGACCTATGGCTACACCTTC; cdr3_aa: CASSLLGTYGYTF
j_call: TRBJ2-5; v_call: TRBV4-1; d_call: TRBD1; clone_size: few; cdr3_nt: TGCGCCAGCAGCCAACGGTACAGGGGCGTGGAGACCCAGTACTTC; cdr3_aa: CASSQRYRGVETQYF
j_call: TRBJ2-1; v_call: TRBV5-1; d_call: .; clone_size: .; cdr3_nt: TGCGCCAGCCGCGGGTGGGCAGCGGAGTACAATGAGCAGTTCTTC; cdr3_aa: CASRGWAAEYNEQFF
j_call: TRBJ2-3; v_call: TRBV11-3; d_call: TRBD2; clone_size: few; cdr3_nt: TGTGCCAGCAGTTATAGCGGGCCCGGAGGTGAAGATACGCAGTATTTT; cdr3_aa: CASSYSGPGGEDTQYF
j_call: TRBJ2-2; v_call: TRBV20-1; d_call: TRBD2; clone_size: many; cdr3_nt: TGCAGTGCTAGCGGGGGGGCCGCCGGGGAGCTGTTTTTT; cdr3_aa: CSASGGAAGELFF
j_call: TRBJ2-1; v_call: TRBV25-1; d_call: .; clone_size: .; cdr3_nt: TGTGCCAGCAGTCAGAACCCAGGACTGATCAATGAGCAGTTCTTC; cdr3_aa: CASSQNPGLINEQFF
j_call: TRBJ1-1; v_call: TRBV3-1; d_call: .; clone_size: .; cdr3_nt: TGTGCCAGCAGCCAGGCCTGGGGGGAATGGGCTGAAGCTTTCTTT; cdr3_aa: CASSQAWGEWAEAFF
j_call: TRBJ2-7; v_call: TRBV5-1; d_call: .; clone_size: many; cdr3_nt: TGCGCCAGCAGCTTTCTAGGGAACGAGCAGTACTTC; cdr3_aa: CASSFLGNEQYF
j_call: TRBJ2-1; v_call: TRBV7-2; d_call: .; clone_size: few; cdr3_nt: TGTGCCAGCAGCTGGGGGGTTAGCTCCTACAATGAGCAGTTCTTC; cdr3_aa: CASSWGVSSYNEQFF